This TCR beta chain derives from a study of T-cell memory formation after mild COVID-19. Germline CDR1 SGHTA, CDR2 FQGTGA. The CDR3 totals 16 residues. Trimming removed 3 bases from V and 3 bases from J; junction bases left unmatched: 6. Each CDR3 protein is one row after TCRdb ran MiXCR on the 5' RACE reads. The sample carries about 400,000 distinct CDR3 sequences, about a quarter recorded once. This clonotype turned up a few times. What it binds is unknown. The study, taken as a whole, reports: Some SARS-CoV-2-responding clones were already detected in memory before infection.

The gene calls are TRBV7-3 and TRBJ2-3; 10 bases are shared with TRBD2. The sequence derives from an adult woman who had mild COVID-19 (a few samples of this study predate the infection). Cell type and time point are not known. Sequenced input: PBMCs or a T cell subset sorted from them (not recorded which). The CDR3 DNA sequence: TGTGCCAGCAGCTTCCGAGCGGGAGGGCCGACAGATACGCAGTATTTT. This gives the protein CASSFRAGGPTDTQYF.